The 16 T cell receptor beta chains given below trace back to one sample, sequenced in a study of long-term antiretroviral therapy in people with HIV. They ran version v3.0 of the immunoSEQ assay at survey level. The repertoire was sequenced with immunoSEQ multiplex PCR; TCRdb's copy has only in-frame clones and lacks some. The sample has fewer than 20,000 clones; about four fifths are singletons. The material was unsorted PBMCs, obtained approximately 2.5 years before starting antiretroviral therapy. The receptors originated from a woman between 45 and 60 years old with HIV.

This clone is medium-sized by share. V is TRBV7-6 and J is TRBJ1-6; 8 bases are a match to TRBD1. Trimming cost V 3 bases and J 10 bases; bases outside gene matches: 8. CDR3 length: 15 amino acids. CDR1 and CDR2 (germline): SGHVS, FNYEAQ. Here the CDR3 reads CASSFSTGENSPLHF. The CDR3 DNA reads TGTGCCAGCAGCTTTTCGACAGGGGAAAACTCACCCCTCCACTTT.

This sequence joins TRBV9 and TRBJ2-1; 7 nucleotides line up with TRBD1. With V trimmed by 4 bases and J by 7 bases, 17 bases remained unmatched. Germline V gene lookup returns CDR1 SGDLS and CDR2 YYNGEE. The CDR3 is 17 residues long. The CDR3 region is CASSLGTGVLVINEQFF. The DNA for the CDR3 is TGTGCCAGCAGCCTCGGCACAGGGGTGTTAGTAATAAATGAGCAGTTCTTC.

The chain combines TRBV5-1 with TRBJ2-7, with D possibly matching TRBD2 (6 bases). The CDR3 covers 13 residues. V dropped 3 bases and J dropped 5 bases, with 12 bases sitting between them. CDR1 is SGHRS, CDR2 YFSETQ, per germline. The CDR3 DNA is TGCGCCAGCAGCTCGGGACTTACAAACGAGCAGTACTTC. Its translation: CASSSGLTNEQYF.

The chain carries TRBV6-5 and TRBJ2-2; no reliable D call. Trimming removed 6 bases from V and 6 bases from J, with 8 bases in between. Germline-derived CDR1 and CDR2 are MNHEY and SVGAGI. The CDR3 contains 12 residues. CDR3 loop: CASRKGSGELFF. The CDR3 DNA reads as TGTGCCAGCAGAAAAGGCTCCGGGGAGCTGTTTTTT.

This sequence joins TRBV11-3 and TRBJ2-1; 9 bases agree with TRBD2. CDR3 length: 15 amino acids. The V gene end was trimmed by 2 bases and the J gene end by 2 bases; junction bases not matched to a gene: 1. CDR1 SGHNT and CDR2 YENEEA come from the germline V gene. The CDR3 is CASSLSGGPYNEQFF. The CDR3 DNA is TGTGCCAGCAGCTTAAGCGGGGGGCCCTACAATGAGCAGTTCTTC.

CDR3: CASSWGQSSYNSPLHF. As DNA, the CDR3 is TGCGCCAGCAGCTGGGGACAGAGCTCCTATAATTCACCCCTCCACTTT. V and J are TRBV5-1 and TRBJ1-6; 7 nucleotides align to TRBD1. CDR1 is SGHRS, CDR2 YFSETQ, per germline. V lost 3 bases and J lost 0; bases outside the gene matches: 3. CDR3 length: 16 amino acids.

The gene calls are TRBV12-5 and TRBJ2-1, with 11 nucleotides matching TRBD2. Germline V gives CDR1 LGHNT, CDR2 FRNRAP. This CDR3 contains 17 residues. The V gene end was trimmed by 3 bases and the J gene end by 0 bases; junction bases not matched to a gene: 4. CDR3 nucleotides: TGTGCTAGTGGTTTAACTAGCGGGGGACGCTCCTACAATGAGCAGTTCTTC. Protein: CASGLTSGGRSYNEQFF.

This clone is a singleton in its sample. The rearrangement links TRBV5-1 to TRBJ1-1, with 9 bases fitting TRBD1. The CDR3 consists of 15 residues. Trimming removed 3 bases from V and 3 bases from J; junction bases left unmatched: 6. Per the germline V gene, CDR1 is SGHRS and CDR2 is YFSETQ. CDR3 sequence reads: CASSSGQGRHTEAFF. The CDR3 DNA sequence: TGCGCCAGCAGCTCGGGACAGGGAAGGCACACTGAAGCTTTCTTT. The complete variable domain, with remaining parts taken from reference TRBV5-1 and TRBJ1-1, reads KAGVTQTPRYLIKTRGQQVTLSCSPISGHRSVSWYQQTPGQGLQFLFEYFSETQRNKGNFPGRFSGRQFSNSRSEMNVSTLELGDSALYLCASSSGQGRHTEAFFGQGTRLTVV.

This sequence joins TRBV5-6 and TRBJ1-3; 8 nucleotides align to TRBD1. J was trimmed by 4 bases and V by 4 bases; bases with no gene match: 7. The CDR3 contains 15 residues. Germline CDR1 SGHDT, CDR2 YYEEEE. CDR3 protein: CASSANRGSGNTIYF. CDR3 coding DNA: TGTGCCAGCAGCGCGAACAGGGGGTCGGGAAACACCATATATTTT. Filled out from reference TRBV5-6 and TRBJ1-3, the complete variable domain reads DAGVTQSPTHLIKTRGQQVTLRCSPKSGHDTVSWYQQALGQGPQFIFQYYEEEERQRGNFPDRFSGHQFPNYSSELNVNALLLGDSALYLCASSANRGSGNTIYFGEGSWLTVV.

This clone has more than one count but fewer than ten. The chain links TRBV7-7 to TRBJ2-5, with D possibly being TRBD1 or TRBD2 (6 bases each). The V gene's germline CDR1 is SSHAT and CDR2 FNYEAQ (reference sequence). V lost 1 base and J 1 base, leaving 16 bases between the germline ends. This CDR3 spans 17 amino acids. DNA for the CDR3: TGTGCCAGCAGCTTAGACTCTAGCAGGGGAGGCCAAGAGACCCAGTACTTC. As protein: CASSLDSSRGGQETQYF.

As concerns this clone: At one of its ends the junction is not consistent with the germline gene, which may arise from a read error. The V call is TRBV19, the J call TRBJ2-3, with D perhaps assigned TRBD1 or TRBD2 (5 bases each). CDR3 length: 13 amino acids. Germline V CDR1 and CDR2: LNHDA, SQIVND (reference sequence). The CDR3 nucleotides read TGTGCCAGCAGTAGGGACCTTTGGGATACGCAGTATTTT. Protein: CASSRDLWDTQYF.

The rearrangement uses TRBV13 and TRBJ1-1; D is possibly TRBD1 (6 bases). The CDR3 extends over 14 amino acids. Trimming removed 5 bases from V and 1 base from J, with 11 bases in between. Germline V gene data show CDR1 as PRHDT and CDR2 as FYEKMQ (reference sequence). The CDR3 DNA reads TGTGCCAGCAGCCCCGGGACACAGAACACTGAAGCTTTCTTT. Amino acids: CASSPGTQNTEAFF.

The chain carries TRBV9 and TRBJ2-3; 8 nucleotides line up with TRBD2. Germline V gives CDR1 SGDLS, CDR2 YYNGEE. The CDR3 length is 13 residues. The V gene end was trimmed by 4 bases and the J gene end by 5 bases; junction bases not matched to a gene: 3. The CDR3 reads CASSIGGEDTQYF. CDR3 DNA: TGTGCCAGCAGCATCGGGGGGGAAGATACGCAGTATTTT. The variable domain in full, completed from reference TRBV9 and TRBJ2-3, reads DSGVTQTPKHLITATGQRVTLRCSPRSGDLSVYWYQQSLDQGLQFLIQYYNGEERAKGNILERFSAQQFPDLHSELNLSSLELGDSALYFCASSIGGEDTQYFGPGTRLTVL.

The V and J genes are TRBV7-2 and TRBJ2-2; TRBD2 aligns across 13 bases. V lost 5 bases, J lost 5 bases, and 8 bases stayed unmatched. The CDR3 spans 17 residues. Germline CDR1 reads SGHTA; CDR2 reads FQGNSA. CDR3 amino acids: CASSPGTSGVRTGELFF. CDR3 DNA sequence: TGTGCCAGCAGCCCGGGGACTAGCGGGGTGCGTACCGGGGAGCTGTTTTTT.

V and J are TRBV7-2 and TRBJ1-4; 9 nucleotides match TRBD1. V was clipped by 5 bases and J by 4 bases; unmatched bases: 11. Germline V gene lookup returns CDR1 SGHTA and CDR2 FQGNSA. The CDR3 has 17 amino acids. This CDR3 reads CASSLTGTGMFNEKLFF. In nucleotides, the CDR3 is TGTGCCAGCAGCCTAACCGGGACAGGGATGTTTAATGAAAAACTGTTTTTT.

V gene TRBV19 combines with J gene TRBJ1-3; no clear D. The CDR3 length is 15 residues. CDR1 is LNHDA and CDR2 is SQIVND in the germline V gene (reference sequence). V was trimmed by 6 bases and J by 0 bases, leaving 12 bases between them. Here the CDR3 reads CASRTTAYSGNTIYF. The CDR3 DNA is TGTGCCAGTAGGACTACAGCCTACTCTGGAAACACCATATATTTT.